This passage covers 28 T cell receptor beta chains from one sample sequenced in a study of OX40 agonist ivuxolimab in advanced cancers. Sequencing used immunoSEQ multiplex PCR; TCRdb keeps in-frame clones, though not all of them. The table shows 60,000 or so clones, with more than 80% occurring only once. The specimen was CD4+ or CD8+ T cells sorted from blood, collected in a trial of the OX40 agonist ivuxolimab. The receptors shown here come from an adult with an advanced solid tumor such as melanoma, head and neck, liver or kidney cancer.

This clone occurred a few times. The J gene is TRBJ2-5, the V gene TRBV11-2; possibly TRBD2 for D (5 bases). V was cut by 3 bases and J by 7 bases, with 9 bases left in between. Germline CDR1 and CDR2: SGHAT and FQNNGV. The CDR3 totals 12 residues. The CDR3 DNA reads TGTGCCAGCAGCTTGGACGGAGGGACCCAGTACTTC. This translates into CASSLDGGTQYF. The full variable domain, with the rest looked up from reference TRBV11-2 and TRBJ2-5, is EAGVAQSPRYKIIEKRQSVAFWCNPISGHATLYWYQQILGQGPKLLIQFQNNGVVDDSQLPKDRFSAERLKGVDSTLKIQPAKLEDSAVYLCASSLDGGTQYFGPGTRLLVL.

This chain joins TRBV25-1 and TRBJ2-7; 16 bases agree with TRBD2. Germline loops: CDR1 MGHDK, CDR2 SYGVNS. The CDR3 is 18 amino acids. The ends lost 5 bases at V and 2 bases at J; junction bases unmatched: 9. CDR3 DNA: TGTGCCAGCAGTCCCAGTTGGGGGACTAGCGGGAGGGCCTACGAGCAGTACTTC. Translated: CASSPSWGTSGRAYEQYF.

The chain links TRBV4-1 to TRBJ2-5; 8 bases map to TRBD1. The length of the CDR3 is 17 residues. J lost 5 bases, V lost 4 bases, and 15 bases had no gene match. Germline lookup yields CDR1 MGHRA and CDR2 YSYEKL. The chain's CDR3 is CASSRFLGRGRTETQYF. The CDR3 DNA is TGCGCCAGCAGCCGATTTCTGGGCAGGGGGCGGACCGAGACCCAGTACTTC.

The V call is TRBV7-2, the J call TRBJ1-2; no clear D. CDR3 length: 17 residues. Germline V gene data show CDR1 as SGHTA and CDR2 as FQGNSA. The V gene lost 2 bases and the J gene lost 0 bases, with 16 bases spanning the gap. CDR3: CASSLQSSLSTNYGYTF. CDR3 in DNA: TGTGCCAGCAGCTTACAGTCTAGCCTCTCAACTAACTATGGCTACACCTTC. Full variable domain (outside the CDR3, taken from reference TRBV7-2 and TRBJ1-2): GAGVSQSPSNKVTEKGKDVELRCDPISGHTALYWYRQSLGQGLEFLIYFQGNSAPDKSGLPSDRFSAERTGGSVSTLTIQRTQQEDSAVYLCASSLQSSLSTNYGYTFGSGTRLTVV.

The V gene is TRBV4-2, the J gene TRBJ2-2, with 7 bases aligning to TRBD2. The length of the CDR3 is 17 residues. CDR1 and CDR2 (germline): LGHNA, YNFKEQ. V trimming: 0 bases; J trimming: 1 base; junction bases outside the gene matches: 5. The CDR3 bases are TGTGCCAGCAGCCAAGATTGGGCTAGCGGGAACACCGGGGAGCTGTTTTTT. Protein sequence: CASSQDWASGNTGELFF.

This chain links TRBV9 with TRBJ2-7, with 9 bases fitting TRBD2. The CDR3 consists of 15 residues. Germline CDR1 and CDR2: SGDLS and YYNGEE. Trimming removed 0 bases from V and 6 bases from J; junction bases left unmatched: 7. The CDR3: CASSVGPSGISEQYF. Written as DNA, the CDR3 is TGTGCCAGCAGCGTAGGGCCTAGCGGGATAAGCGAGCAGTACTTC.

The V and J genes are TRBV18 and TRBJ1-6; D unresolved. CDR1 KGHSH and CDR2 LQKENI come from the germline V gene. The length of the CDR3 is 13 residues. Trimming took 1 base from V and 10 from J, leaving 8 bases between them. The CDR3, as DNA: TGTGCCAGCTCACCACGCCTGGAGTCACCCCTCCACTTT. Residues: CASSPRLESPLHF. Combining the CDR3 with reference TRBV18 and TRBJ1-6 gives the whole variable domain NAGVMQNPRHLVRRRGQEARLRCSPMKGHSHVYWYRQLPEEGLKFMVYLQKENIIDESGMPKERFSAEFPKEGPSILRIQQVVRGDSAAYFCASSPRLESPLHFGNGTRLTVT.

The genes are TRBV18 and TRBJ2-7; 10 bases fit TRBD2. The V gene's germline CDR1 is KGHSH and CDR2 LQKENI. CDR3 length: 13 amino acids. V trimming: 4 bases; J trimming: 7 bases; junction bases outside the gene matches: 4. CDR3 DNA sequence: TGTGCCAGCTCACAAGGACTAGCGGAAGAGCAGTACTTC. Translating gives CASSQGLAEEQYF.

The V gene is TRBV19, the J gene TRBJ1-1; D unclear. Trimming removed 2 bases at V and 0 bases at J, with 10 bases between. CDR3 length: 15 amino acids. The germline CDR1 and CDR2 sequences are LNHDA and SQIVND (reference sequence). CDR3 in DNA: TGTGCCAGTAGTATACGTGGCAGCTTGAACACTGAAGCTTTCTTT. Amino acid sequence: CASSIRGSLNTEAFF. Complete variable domain (other parts from reference TRBV19 and TRBJ1-1): DGGITQSPKYLFRKEGQNVTLSCEQNLNHDAMYWYRQDPGQGLRLIYYSQIVNDFQKGDIAEGYSVSREKKESFPLTVTSAQKNPTAFYLCASSIRGSLNTEAFFGQGTRLTVV.

This chain connects TRBV7-2 to TRBJ2-1, with no clear D. Trimming stripped 2 bases from V and 4 bases from J, with 15 bases between. The CDR3 has 16 residues. Germline V lookup: CDR1 SGHTA, CDR2 FQGNSA. CDR3 in DNA: TGTGCCAGCAGCTTAACACCCCGGTTGCAGTACAATGAGCAGTTCTTC. This gives the protein CASSLTPRLQYNEQFF.

V gene TRBV6-5 combines with J gene TRBJ1-1; no firm D call. Deletions cut 10 bases from V and 0 bases from J, with 15 bases between. The CDR3 spans 14 residues. Germline CDR1 is MNHEY and CDR2 is SVGAGI. CDR3 nucleotides: TGTGCCACCCGGCCTCGGCCCATGAACACTGAAGCTTTCTTT. This sequence encodes CATRPRPMNTEAFF.

V gene TRBV19 combines with J gene TRBJ2-1; D might be TRBD2 (6 bases). The CDR3 is made up of 16 amino acids. Trimming pared 5 bases from V and 7 bases from J, leaving 21 bases between. Germline lookup yields CDR1 LNHDA and CDR2 SQIVND (reference sequence). The CDR3 loop is CASSPPLARVRNEQFF. In DNA form, the CDR3 reads TGTGCCAGTAGTCCCCCACTAGCACGGGTACGGAATGAGCAGTTCTTC.

This clone was recorded once. The genes are TRBV4-1 and TRBJ2-7; 8 bases map to TRBD2. The CDR3 sequence is 16 residues long. V was pared by 2 bases and J by 3 bases, with 9 bases of the junction left unmatched. Looked up from germline, CDR1 is MGHRA and CDR2 is YSYEKL. CDR3 residues: CASSQRRAGVSYEQYF. CDR3 nucleotide sequence: TGCGCCAGCAGCCAACGCCGAGCGGGAGTTAGCTACGAGCAGTACTTC.

The genes are TRBV5-1 and TRBJ1-1; 8 bases are shared with TRBD1. Germline CDR1 reads SGHRS; CDR2 reads YFSETQ. This CDR3 contains 15 residues. V dropped 2 bases and J dropped 0; count of bases not matched to a gene: 3. The CDR3 sequence is CASSFGTGMNTEAFF. The CDR3, as DNA: TGCGCCAGCAGCTTTGGGACAGGCATGAACACTGAAGCTTTCTTT.

V is TRBV7-8 and J is TRBJ2-3; tentatively, D is TRBD1 (6 bases). The CDR3 has 14 amino acids. Germline loops: CDR1 SGHVS, CDR2 FQNEAQ. With 6 bases removed from V and 0 bases from J, the gap between germline ends came to 10 bases. CDR3 amino acids: CASRYRVSTDTQYF. The CDR3 nucleotides read TGTGCCAGCAGGTACAGGGTTAGCACAGATACGCAGTATTTT.

The chain uses TRBV5-6 and TRBJ1-2; D remains unclear. The ends were cut back, 3 bases at V and 1 base at J, with 13 bases in the middle. The CDR3 is 15 amino acids. Germline-derived CDR1 and CDR2 are SGHDT and YYEEEE. As DNA, the CDR3 is TGTGCCAGCAGCTCCACCGGGGTATTTAACTATGGCTACACCTTC. It is translated as CASSSTGVFNYGYTF.

The rearrangement uses TRBV7-9 and TRBJ2-4; D may be TRBD1 or TRBD2 (6 bases each). The germline V and J ends were trimmed by 1 base and 3 bases, with 10 bases remaining between them. Per the germline V gene, CDR1 is SEHNR and CDR2 is FQNEAQ (reference sequence). This CDR3 has 15 residues. CDR3 residues: CASSLEGGGKNIQYF. CDR3 bases: TGTGCCAGCAGCTTAGAGGGGGGCGGCAAAAACATTCAGTACTTC. Full variable domain (remainder filled in from reference TRBV7-9 and TRBJ2-4): DTGVSQNPRHKITKRGQNVTFRCDPISEHNRLYWYRQTLGQGPEFLTYFQNEAQLEKSRLLSDRFSAERPKGSFSTLEIQRTEQGDSAMYLCASSLEGGGKNIQYFGAGTRLSVL.

The rearrangement links TRBV4-3 to TRBJ2-1; 12 bases are shared with TRBD2. Germline CDR1 LGHNA, CDR2 YSLEER. V lost 6 bases and J lost 6; bases outside the gene matches: 3. This CDR3 region has 14 residues. CDR3 protein: CASRLAGGSNEQFF. The CDR3, as DNA: TGCGCCAGCAGGCTAGCGGGAGGGTCCAATGAGCAGTTCTTC.

V usage is TRBV6-5 and J usage is TRBJ2-1; D unresolved. The V end lost 6 bases, the J end lost 4 bases, and 10 bases lay between the germline ends. This CDR3 is 13 amino acids long. Germline V gene data show CDR1 as MNHEY and CDR2 as SVGAGI. The CDR3 bases are TGTGCCAGCAGCCCTCCTCCGTACAATGAGCAGTTCTTC. Its protein product is CASSPPPYNEQFF.

This sequence joins TRBV11-1 and TRBJ2-7; perhaps TRBD1 as D (5 bases). CDR1 and CDR2 from the germline V gene are SGHAT and FQDESV (reference sequence). The CDR3 runs to 15 residues. V was cut by 6 bases and J by 3 bases, with 18 bases left in between. The CDR3 is CASSSRTLGDYEQYF. In DNA form, the CDR3 reads TGTGCCAGCAGTTCTCGGACACTTGGAGACTACGAGCAGTACTTC.

This clone turned up a few times. This rearrangement joins TRBV20-1 to TRBJ2-5; 7 bases are a match to TRBD1. The CDR3 has 11 residues. Germline V gene lookup returns CDR1 DFQATT and CDR2 SNEGSKA (reference sequence). Trimming removed 5 bases from V and 3 bases from J; junction bases left unmatched: 0. CDR3 loop: CSADREETQYF. As DNA, the CDR3 is TGCAGTGCTGACAGGGAAGAGACCCAGTACTTC.

The table lists this clone with a count of one. This rearrangement joins TRBV7-3 to TRBJ2-3; D ambiguous. The CDR3 loop spans 15 amino acids. Germline loops: CDR1 SGHTA, CDR2 FQGTGA. The ends were cut back, 0 bases at V and 0 bases at J, with 7 bases in the middle. In nucleotides, the CDR3 is TGTGCCAGCAGCTTAACGGGTAGGAGCACAGATACGCAGTATTTT. Protein sequence: CASSLTGRSTDTQYF.

V and J are TRBV9 and TRBJ1-3, with 7 bases lining up with TRBD1. Losses at the gene ends were 3 bases for V and 2 bases for J; bases not matched to a gene: 14. The CDR3 extends over 18 amino acids. CDR1 and CDR2 from the germline V gene are SGDLS and YYNGEE. CDR3 DNA sequence: TGTGCCAGCAGCGCAGCCCACTTCAGGGGGATGGCTGGAAACACCATATATTTT. This sequence encodes CASSAAHFRGMAGNTIYF.

This sequence joins TRBV27 and TRBJ2-3; D ambiguous. The CDR3 has 15 amino acids. Trimming pared 3 bases from V and 1 base from J, leaving 11 bases between. In germline, CDR1 is MNHEY, CDR2 SMNVEV (reference sequence). CDR3 coding DNA: TGTGCCAGCAGTTTCCGCGGCGTCGGCACAGATACGCAGTATTTT. As protein: CASSFRGVGTDTQYF.

The chain recombines TRBV28 with TRBJ1-2, with D possibly matching TRBD1 (5 bases). CDR3 length: 15 residues. Trimming left V 6 bases short and J 2 bases short, with 16 bases between. Germline CDR1 MDHEN, CDR2 SYDVKM. CDR3 sequence: CASRPPDGGNYGYTF. The CDR3 DNA sequence: TGTGCCAGCAGGCCGCCGGACGGGGGGAACTATGGCTACACCTTC.

The rearrangement joins TRBV9 to TRBJ2-7, with 7 bases lining up with TRBD2. The trim removed 0 bases at V and 2 bases at J, leaving 8 bases unmatched. The CDR3 covers 16 residues. Germline V gene data show CDR1 as SGDLS and CDR2 as YYNGEE. The CDR3 reads CASSVAALAATYEQYF. In DNA, the CDR3 is TGTGCCAGCAGCGTAGCTGCGCTAGCGGCCACCTACGAGCAGTACTTC.

J is TRBJ2-4 and V is TRBV16; 7 nucleotides match TRBD1. The ends lost 4 bases at V and 1 base at J; junction bases unmatched: 1. The CDR3 is made up of 14 amino acids. Germline values: CDR1 KGHSY, CDR2 FQNENV. In DNA form, the CDR3 reads TGTGCCAGCAGCCTGACAGGGGCCAAAAACATTCAGTACTTC. The encoded protein is CASSLTGAKNIQYF.

This clone was detected only once. The rearrangement uses TRBV18 and TRBJ2-1; tentative D call: TRBD2 (6 bases). Germline V gene data show CDR1 as KGHSH and CDR2 as LQKENI. This CDR3 has 16 residues. Trimming removed 3 bases at V and 7 bases at J, with 19 bases between. CDR3 region: CASSPPGAASRNEQFF. CDR3 in DNA: TGTGCCAGCTCACCCCCGGGAGCGGCTAGTAGGAATGAGCAGTTCTTC.